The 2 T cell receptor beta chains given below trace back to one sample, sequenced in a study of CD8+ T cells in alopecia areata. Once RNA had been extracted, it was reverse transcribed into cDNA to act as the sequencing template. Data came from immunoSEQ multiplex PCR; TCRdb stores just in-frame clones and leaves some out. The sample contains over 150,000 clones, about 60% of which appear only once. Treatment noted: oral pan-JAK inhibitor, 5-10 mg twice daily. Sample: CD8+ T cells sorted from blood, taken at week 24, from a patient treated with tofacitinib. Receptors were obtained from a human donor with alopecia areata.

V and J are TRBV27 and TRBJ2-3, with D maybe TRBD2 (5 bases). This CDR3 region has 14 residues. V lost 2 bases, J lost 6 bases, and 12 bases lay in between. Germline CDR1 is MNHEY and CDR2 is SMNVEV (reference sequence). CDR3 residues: CASSLRWRRDTQYF. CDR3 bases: TGTGCCAGCAGTTTAAGATGGCGGAGGGATACGCAGTATTTT.

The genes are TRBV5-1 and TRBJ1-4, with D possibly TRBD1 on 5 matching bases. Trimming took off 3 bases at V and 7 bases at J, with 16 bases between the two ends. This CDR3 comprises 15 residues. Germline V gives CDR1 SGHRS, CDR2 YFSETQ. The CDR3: CASSSLGRDGEKLFF. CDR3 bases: TGCGCCAGCAGCTCATTGGGCAGGGACGGTGAAAAACTGTTTTTT.